The rows below give T cell receptor beta chains drawn from one sample of a study of radiotherapy plus CTLA-4 blockade in lung cancer. Here immunoSEQ multiplex PCR was the method, and the copy in TCRdb shows in-frame clones only, minus some. Of tens of thousands of clones listed, 65% to 80% are singletons. Sequenced material: peripheral blood, taken from a patient treated with radiotherapy plus ipilimumab. All receptors derive from a human donor with non-small cell lung cancer whose response to radiotherapy plus ipilimumab could not be evaluated. Both conserved end residues are part of each CDR3. D genes are given only for firm matches. Only some rows state a clone size, as once, few, many or a class for expanded clones.

>-|TRBJ1-4|-|TRBV28
TGTGCCAGCAGTTTATGGGAAGGGGCCGCAACTAATGAAAAACTGTTTTTT
CASSLWEGAATNEKLFF
>-|TRBJ2-5|TRBD1|TRBV29-1
TGCAGCGTTACGACAGGGCAAGAGACCCAGTACTTC
CSVTTGQETQYF
>once|TRBJ1-1|-|TRBV10-3
TGTGCCATCAGTGACAGTAACACTGAAGCTTTCTTT
CAISDSNTEAFF
>-|TRBJ2-7|TRBD2|TRBV5-1
TGCGCCAGCAGCCTCCGGGGAGGCGGGGGTAGCTACGAGCAGTACTTC
CASSLRGGGGSYEQYF
>-|TRBJ1-1|-|TRBV6-5
TGTGCCAGCAGCCCCAGGCTGAACACTGAAGCTTTCTTT
CASSPRLNTEAFF
>few|TRBJ1-5|-|TRBV19
TGTGCCAGTAGTGAACAGGGCGGGGGCCCCCAGCATTTT
CASSEQGGGPQHF
>once|TRBJ2-2|-|TRBV4-3
TGCGCCAGCAGCCAAGATTGGTCCAGGGCCGGGGAGCTGTTTTTT
CASSQDWSRAGELFF
>-|TRBJ2-3|TRBD2|TRBV4-1
TGCGCCAGCAGCCCTACGCGAAGCGGGAGAGGGGAGAGAGATACGCAGTATTTT
CASSPTRSGRGERDTQYF
>-|TRBJ1-1|-|TRBV18
TGTGCCAGCTCCCTACGTCCAGGGTTGGGCACTGAAGCTTTCTTT
CASSLRPGLGTEAFF
>-|TRBJ1-4|TRBD1|TRBV7-2
TGTGCCAGCAGAACGGACAGGGCTAATGAAAAACTGTTTTTT
CASRTDRANEKLFF
>-|TRBJ2-5|-|TRBV5-1
TGCGCCAGCACCATTACGGGGCAAGAGACCCAGTACTTC
CASTITGQETQYF
>-|TRBJ1-4|-|TRBV28
TGTGCCAGCAGTCCATCGACAGGCCCTTATGAAAAACTGTTTTTT
CASSPSTGPYEKLFF